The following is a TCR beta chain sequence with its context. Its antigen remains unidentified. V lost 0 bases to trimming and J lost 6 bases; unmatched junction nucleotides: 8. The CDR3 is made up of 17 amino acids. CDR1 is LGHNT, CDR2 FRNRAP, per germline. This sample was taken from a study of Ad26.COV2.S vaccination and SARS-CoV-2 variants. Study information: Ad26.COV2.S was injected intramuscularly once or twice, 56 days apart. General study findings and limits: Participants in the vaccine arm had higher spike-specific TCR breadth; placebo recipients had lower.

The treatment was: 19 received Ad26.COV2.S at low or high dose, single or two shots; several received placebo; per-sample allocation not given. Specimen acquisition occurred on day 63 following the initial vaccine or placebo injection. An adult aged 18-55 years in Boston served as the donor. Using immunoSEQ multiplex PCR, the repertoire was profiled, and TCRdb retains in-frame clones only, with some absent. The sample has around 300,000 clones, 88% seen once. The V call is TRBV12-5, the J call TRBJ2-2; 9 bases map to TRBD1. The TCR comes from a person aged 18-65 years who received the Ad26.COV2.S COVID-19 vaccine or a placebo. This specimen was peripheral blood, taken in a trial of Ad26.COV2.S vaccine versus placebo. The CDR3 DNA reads TGTGCTAGTGGTTTGGTATTGGGGACAGGGTTTGCCGGGGAGCTGTTTTTT. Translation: CASGLVLGTGFAGELFF.